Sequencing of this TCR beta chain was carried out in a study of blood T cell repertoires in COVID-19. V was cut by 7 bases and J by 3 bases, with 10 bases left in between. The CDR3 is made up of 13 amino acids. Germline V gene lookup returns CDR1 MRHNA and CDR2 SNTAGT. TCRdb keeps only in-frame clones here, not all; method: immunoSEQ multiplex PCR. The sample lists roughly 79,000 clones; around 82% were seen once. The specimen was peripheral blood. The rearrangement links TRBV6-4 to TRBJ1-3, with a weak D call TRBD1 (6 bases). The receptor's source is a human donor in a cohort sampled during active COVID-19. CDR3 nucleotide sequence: TGTGCCAGCATCCTCAGGGGTGGAAACACCATATATTTT. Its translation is CASILRGGNTIYF.